These T cell receptor beta chains were read from a single sample in a study of CD8 T cells in ankylosing spondylitis. TCRdb itself ran the 5' RACE reads through MiXCR, one entry per CDR3 protein. In the table there are just over 350,000 distinct CDR3 sequences, roughly 22% of which are singletons. The sequenced material came from blood, either unsorted or a sorted T cell fraction (not recorded which). These receptor sequences come from a male donor with ankylosing spondylitis or in good health (not recorded which). Both conserved end residues are part of each CDR3. The D gene is left open where the match is weak. Part of the rows lack a size; the others show once, few, many or a class for expanded clones.

abundance,j_gene,d_gene,v_gene,CDR3nt,CDR3aa
few,TRBJ2-7,NA,TRBV29-1,TGCAGCGCCCAACAGGGAAACTACGAGCAGTACTTC,CSAQQGNYEQYF
NA,TRBJ2-7,TRBD1,TRBV20-1,TGCAGTGCAGGCCCGGACAGGGGGCCCTACGAGCAGTACTTC,CSAGPDRGPYEQYF
few,TRBJ2-3,TRBD2,TRBV9,TGTGCCAGCAGCGCCTCCCTGGCCGGGGGGAGGGATACGCAGTATTTT,CASSASLAGGRDTQYF
few,TRBJ1-4,NA,TRBV12-3/TRBV12-4,TGTGCCAGCAGCTCCGGACAGTACCCGTTTTTT,CASSSGQYPFF
few,TRBJ2-2,NA,TRBV11-2,TGTGCCAGCAGCTTATCTCAAGCAGGCGCAGAGGTCATATCGAACACCGGGGAGCTGTTTTTT,CASSLSQAGAEVISNTGELFF
few,TRBJ2-7,TRBD1,TRBV29-1,TGCAGCGGAGGGACAGGGCTGTCCTACGAGCAGTACTTC,CSGGTGLSYEQYF
NA,TRBJ2-3,TRBD2,TRBV11-2,TGTGCCAGCAGCTGGGGACTAGCGGGGATCACAGATACGCAGTATTTT,CASSWGLAGITDTQYF
few,TRBJ2-7,TRBD2,TRBV30,TGTGCCTTGAATAGCGGGGGTGGCTACGAGCAGTACTTC,CALNSGGGYEQYF
few,TRBJ2-1,NA,TRBV6-5,TGTGCCAGCAGTTTTGGAGCCGGTGAGCAGTTCTTC,CASSFGAGEQFF
NA,TRBJ2-2,NA,TRBV29-1,TGCAGCGCCTCGAGGGGGGACACCGGGGAGCTGTTTTTT,CSASRGDTGELFF
few,TRBJ2-7,TRBD1,TRBV3-1,TGTGCCAGCAGCCAATTCCGGGACAGACCTTACGAGCAGTACTTC,CASSQFRDRPYEQYF
NA,TRBJ2-3,NA,TRBV6-1,TGTGCCAGCAGTGGATGGATTGGCACAGATACGCAGTATTTT,CASSGWIGTDTQYF
few,TRBJ2-3,NA,TRBV21-1,TGTGCCAGCAGCAATGATGGAGAGTCGGACAGGGGGAAATCAGATACGCAGTATTTT,CASSNDGESDRGKSDTQYF
NA,TRBJ2-5,TRBD1,TRBV12-5,TGTGCTAGTGGCCTGACAGGGGCAGGGGGAGAGACCCAGTACTTC,CASGLTGAGGETQYF
few,TRBJ2-2,NA,TRBV7-9,TGTGCCAGCAGCTTAGTAGCGACGGGCGGGGAGCTGTTTTTT,CASSLVATGGELFF
many,TRBJ1-5,NA,TRBV5-1,TGCGCCAGCAGCTTGGCCCCCGTCGGGACATCTTATCAGCCCCAGCATTTT,CASSLAPVGTSYQPQHF
NA,TRBJ2-2,NA,TRBV15,TGTGCCACCAGCAGACCGGGACACCAAGACACCGGGGAGCTGTTTTTT,CATSRPGHQDTGELFF
NA,TRBJ2-3,NA,TRBV20-1,TGCAGTGCTAGATCATGGACACATAGCACAGATACGCAGTATTTT,CSARSWTHSTDTQYF
NA,TRBJ1-1,TRBD1,TRBV2,TGTGCCAGGGCGAGGATACGTGACAGGGGTAACACTGAAGCTTTCTTT,CARARIRDRGNTEAFF
many,TRBJ2-2,NA,TRBV10-3,TGTGCCATCAGTGCCCCCGAGAACACCGGGGAGCTGTTTTTT,CAISAPENTGELFF
once,TRBJ2-7,TRBD1,TRBV12-3/TRBV12-4,TGTGCCAGCAGCCCCCGGGACAGGGGGCCGGGGGAGCAGTACTTC,CASSPRDRGPGEQYF
many,TRBJ2-7,NA,TRBV29-1,TGCAGCGTTCAGGGGCCTACCTACGAGCAGTACTTC,CSVQGPTYEQYF
NA,TRBJ2-7,NA,TRBV12-3/TRBV12-4,TGTGCCAGCTTAGGTTCCACTCACTACGAGCAGTACTTC,CASLGSTHYEQYF
NA,TRBJ2-1,TRBD2,TRBV9,TGTGCCAGCAGCATTAGCGGGGGGGCCTTTACCCCCGAGCAGTTCTTC,CASSISGGAFTPEQFF
many,TRBJ2-5,NA,TRBV12-3/TRBV12-4,TGTGCCAGCAGCTTGCCCCTTGAGACCCAGTACTTC,CASSLPLETQYF
NA,TRBJ2-5,TRBD2,TRBV30,TGTGCCTGGAGTACCGGACTAGCGGGGCTCCGAGAGACCCAGTACTTC,CAWSTGLAGLRETQYF
few,TRBJ2-3,TRBD1,TRBV29-1,TGCAGCGTTGAGCCGGGACAGTCTTTTGGTAGCACAGATACGCAGTATTTT,CSVEPGQSFGSTDTQYF
few,TRBJ2-7,NA,TRBV14,TGTGCCAGCAGCCAAGAACCCTACGAGCAGTACTTC,CASSQEPYEQYF
NA,TRBJ2-1,NA,TRBV2,TGTGCCAGCAGTGTAGTCAGTAACAATGAGCAGTTCTTC,CASSVVSNNEQFF
few,TRBJ2-1,TRBD2,TRBV7-3,TGTGCCAGCAGCTTACTAGCGGGGGGCTCGGTGGAGCAGTTCTTC,CASSLLAGGSVEQFF
NA,TRBJ1-1,NA,TRBV12-3/TRBV12-4,TGTGCCACCACCTCCTATTACACTGAAGCTTTCTTT,CATTSYYTEAFF
NA,TRBJ2-1,NA,TRBV29-1,TGCAGCGTTCCGGGTTACACTCTTTTTGCTCAGCAGTTCTTC,CSVPGYTLFAQQFF
few,TRBJ2-3,NA,TRBV15,TGTGCCACCAGCAGTACGGGACCCTACACAGATACGCAGTATTTT,CATSSTGPYTDTQYF
NA,TRBJ2-3,TRBD2,TRBV9,TGTGCCAGCAGCCCTCGGACTAGCGTAGCGCCAGATACGCAGTATTTT,CASSPRTSVAPDTQYF
few,TRBJ2-7,TRBD1,TRBV4-1,TGCGCCAGCAGCGGGACAGGGCCCGAGCAGTACTTC,CASSGTGPEQYF
few,TRBJ2-3,TRBD1,TRBV15,TGTGCCACCAGCAGAGATGCGGGGACAGGGACGCAGTATTTT,CATSRDAGTGTQYF
few,TRBJ2-7,TRBD1,TRBV6-5,TGTGCCAGCAGTTCCGTGGACAGGGGCCCCTACGAGCAGTACTTC,CASSSVDRGPYEQYF
NA,TRBJ2-1,TRBD2,TRBV10-3,TGTGCCATCAGTGAGCCGACTAGCGGGGACTACAATGAGCAGTTCTTC,CAISEPTSGDYNEQFF
NA,TRBJ2-1,NA,TRBV7-9,TGTGCCAGCAGAGAGGGAAACAATGAGCAGTTCTTC,CASREGNNEQFF
NA,TRBJ2-3,NA,TRBV2,TGTGCCGGCGAGGGAAGGGGGTCTACAGATACGCAGTATTTT,CAGEGRGSTDTQYF
many,TRBJ2-7,NA,TRBV4-1,TGCGCCAGCAGCCAACAGGAGTGGGGGGACTACGAGCAGTACTTC,CASSQQEWGDYEQYF
NA,TRBJ2-7,NA,TRBV5-1,TGCGCCAGCAGCTTGAGCTGGGGCGGCTACGAGCAGTACTTC,CASSLSWGGYEQYF
few,TRBJ2-1,TRBD2,TRBV20-1,TGCAGTGCTAGAGGGACTAGCGAGTACAATGAGCAGTTCTTC,CSARGTSEYNEQFF
NA,TRBJ2-5,TRBD2,TRBV14,TGTGCCAGCAGCCAAGAAGGGACTACCAAGGTCCGTGGCGAGACCCAGTACTTC,CASSQEGTTKVRGETQYF
few,TRBJ2-7,TRBD2,TRBV29-1,TGCAGCGTTGTTGGCGGGGGGCTGTCCTACGAGCAGTACTTC,CSVVGGGLSYEQYF
few,TRBJ2-1,NA,TRBV12-3/TRBV12-4,TGTGCCAGCAAAAGGACAGATAGAGACTACAATGAGCAGTTCTTC,CASKRTDRDYNEQFF